This entry describes one T cell receptor (beta chain). Patients underwent thyroid surgery, and none had received any treatment before it. This specimen belongs to a study of metastatic and nonmetastatic thyroid tumors. Study-level background: A comparison of repertoires was made across blood and tumor or nodule tissue from malignant and benign thyroid patients.

TCRdb re-called the PCR reads through MiXCR. The sample has roughly 20,000 clones; 15% to 20% are singletons. This CDR3 spans 14 amino acids. CDR1 and CDR2 from the germline V gene are MDHEN and SYDVKM. Between the trimmed V and J ends, which lost 5 bases and 6 bases, there was a span of 13 bases. This TCR derives from a male donor with papillary thyroid cancer or a benign thyroid nodule (not recorded which). Some clones in this sample may be carry-over from other donors' samples. The chain couples TRBV28 to TRBJ2-2, with D possibly matching TRBD1 (6 bases). The sequencing sample was made of blood. The CDR3 spells CASSLYREAGELFF. CDR3 coding DNA: TGTGCCAGCAGTCTATACAGGGAAGCCGGGGAGCTGTTTTTT.